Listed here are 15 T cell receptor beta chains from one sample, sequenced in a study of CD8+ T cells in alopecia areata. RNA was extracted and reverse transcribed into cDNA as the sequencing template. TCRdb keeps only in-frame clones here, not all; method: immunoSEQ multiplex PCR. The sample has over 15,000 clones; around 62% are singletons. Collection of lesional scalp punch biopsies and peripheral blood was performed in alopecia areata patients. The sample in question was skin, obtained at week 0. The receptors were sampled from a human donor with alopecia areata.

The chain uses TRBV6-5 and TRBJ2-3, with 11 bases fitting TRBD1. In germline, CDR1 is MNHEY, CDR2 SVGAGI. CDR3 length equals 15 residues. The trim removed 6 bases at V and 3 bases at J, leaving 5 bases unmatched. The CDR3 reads CASSRGQGGTDTQYF. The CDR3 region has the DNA TGTGCCAGCAGCAGGGGACAGGGGGGAACAGATACGCAGTATTTT.

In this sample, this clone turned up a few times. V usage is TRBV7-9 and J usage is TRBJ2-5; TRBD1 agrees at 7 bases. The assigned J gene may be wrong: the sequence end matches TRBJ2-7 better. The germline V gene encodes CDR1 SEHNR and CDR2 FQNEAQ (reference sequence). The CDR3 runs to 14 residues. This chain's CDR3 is CASRIGGAVYEQYF. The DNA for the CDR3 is TGTGCCAGCAGAATAGGGGGCGCAGTCTACGAGCAGTACTTC.

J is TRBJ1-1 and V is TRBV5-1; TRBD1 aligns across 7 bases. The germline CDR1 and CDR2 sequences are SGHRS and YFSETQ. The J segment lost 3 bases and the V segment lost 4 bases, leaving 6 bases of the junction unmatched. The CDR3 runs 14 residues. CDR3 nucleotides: TGCGCCAGCAGCGCAGGGGGTGGGTACACTGAAGCTTTCTTT. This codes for CASSAGGGYTEAFF.

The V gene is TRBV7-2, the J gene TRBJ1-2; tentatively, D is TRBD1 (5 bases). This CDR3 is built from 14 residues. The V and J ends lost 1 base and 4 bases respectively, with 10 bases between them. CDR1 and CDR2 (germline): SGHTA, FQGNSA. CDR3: CASSLGGSGYGYTF. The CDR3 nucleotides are TGTGCCAGCAGCTTAGGGGGCTCGGGCTATGGCTACACCTTC.

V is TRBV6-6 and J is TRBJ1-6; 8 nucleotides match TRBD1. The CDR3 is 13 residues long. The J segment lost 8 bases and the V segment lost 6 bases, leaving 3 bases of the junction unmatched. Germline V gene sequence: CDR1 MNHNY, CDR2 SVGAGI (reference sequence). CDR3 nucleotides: TGTGCCAGCAGGGACAGGGATGATTCACCCCTCCACTTT. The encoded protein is CASRDRDDSPLHF.

Written as DNA, the CDR3 is TGTGCCTACGATACAGGGGTTAACACCGGGGAGCTGTTTTTT. Translation: CAYDTGVNTGELFF. The chain links TRBV30 to TRBJ2-2, with TRBD1 matching over 7 bases. Germline V lookup: CDR1 GTSNPN, CDR2 SVGIG (reference sequence). There are 14 residues in the CDR3. Germline trimming cut 7 bases from V and 2 bases from J; bases unmatched to any gene: 7.

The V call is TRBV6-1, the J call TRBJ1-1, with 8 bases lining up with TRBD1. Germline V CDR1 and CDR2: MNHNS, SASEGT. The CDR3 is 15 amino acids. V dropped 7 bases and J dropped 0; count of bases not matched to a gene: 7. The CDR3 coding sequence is TGTGCCAGCAAAGACAGGGGACTCTTGAACACTGAAGCTTTCTTT. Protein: CASKDRGLLNTEAFF.

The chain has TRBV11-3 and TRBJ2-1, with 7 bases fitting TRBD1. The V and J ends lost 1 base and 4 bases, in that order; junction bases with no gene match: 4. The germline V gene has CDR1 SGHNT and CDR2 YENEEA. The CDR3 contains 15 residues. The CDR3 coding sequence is TGTGCCAGCAGCTTAGGCCAGGGGGTTTACAATGAGCAGTTCTTC. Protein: CASSLGQGVYNEQFF.

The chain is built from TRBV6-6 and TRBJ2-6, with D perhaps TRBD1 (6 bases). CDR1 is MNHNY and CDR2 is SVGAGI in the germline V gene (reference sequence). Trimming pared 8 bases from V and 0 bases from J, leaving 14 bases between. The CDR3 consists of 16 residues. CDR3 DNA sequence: TGTGCCAGCGGAAAAACAGGGAACTCTGGGGCCAACGTCCTGACTTTC. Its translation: CASGKTGNSGANVLTF.

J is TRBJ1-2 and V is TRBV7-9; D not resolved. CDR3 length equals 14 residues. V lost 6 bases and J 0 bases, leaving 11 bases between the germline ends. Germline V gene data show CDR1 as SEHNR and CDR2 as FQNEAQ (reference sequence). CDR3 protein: CASSSHPANYGYTF. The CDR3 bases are TGTGCCAGCAGTTCCCACCCAGCTAACTATGGCTACACCTTC.

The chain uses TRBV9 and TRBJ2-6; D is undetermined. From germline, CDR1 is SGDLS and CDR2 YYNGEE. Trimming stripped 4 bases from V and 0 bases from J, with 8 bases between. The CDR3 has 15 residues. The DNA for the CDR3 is TGTGCCAGCAGCTCTAGTCCCTCTGGGGCCAACGTCCTGACTTTC. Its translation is CASSSSPSGANVLTF.

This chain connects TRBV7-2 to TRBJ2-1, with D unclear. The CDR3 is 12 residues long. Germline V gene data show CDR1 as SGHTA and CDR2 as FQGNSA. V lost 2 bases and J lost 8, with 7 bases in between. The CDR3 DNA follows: TGTGCCAGCAGCTTAAGGCGCCATGAGCAGTTCTTC. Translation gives CASSLRRHEQFF.

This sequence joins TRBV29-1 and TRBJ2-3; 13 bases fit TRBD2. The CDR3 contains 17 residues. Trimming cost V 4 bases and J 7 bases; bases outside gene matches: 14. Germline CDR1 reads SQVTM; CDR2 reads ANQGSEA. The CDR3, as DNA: TGCAGCGTTGGTGGACTAGCGGGGGAAGGCGGCATAAATACGCAGTATTTT. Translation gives CSVGGLAGEGGINTQYF.

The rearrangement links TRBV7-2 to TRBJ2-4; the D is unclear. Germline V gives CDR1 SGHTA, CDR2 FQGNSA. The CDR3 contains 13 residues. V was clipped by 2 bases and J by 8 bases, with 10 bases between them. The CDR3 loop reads CASSLSVRDIQYF. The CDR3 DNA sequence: TGTGCCAGCAGCTTATCAGTTCGGGACATTCAGTACTTC. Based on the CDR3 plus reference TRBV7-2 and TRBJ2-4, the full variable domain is GAGVSQSPSNKVTEKGKDVELRCDPISGHTALYWYRQSLGQGLEFLIYFQGNSAPDKSGLPSDRFSAERTGGSVSTLTIQRTQQEDSAVYLCASSLSVRDIQYFGAGTRLSVL.

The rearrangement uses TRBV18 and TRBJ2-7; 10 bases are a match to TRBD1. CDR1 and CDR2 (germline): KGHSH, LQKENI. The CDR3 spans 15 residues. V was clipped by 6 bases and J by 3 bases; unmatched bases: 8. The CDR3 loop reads CASSAGQGIFYEQYF. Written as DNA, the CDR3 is TGTGCCAGCTCGGCGGGACAGGGGATCTTCTACGAGCAGTACTTC. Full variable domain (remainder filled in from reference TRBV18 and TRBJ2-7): NAGVMQNPRHLVRRRGQEARLRCSPMKGHSHVYWYRQLPEEGLKFMVYLQKENIIDESGMPKERFSAEFPKEGPSILRIQQVVRGDSAAYFCASSAGQGIFYEQYFGPGTRLTVT.